These T cell receptor beta chains were read from a single sample in a study of T cell clones after liver transplantation. Produced via immunoSEQ multiplex PCR; TCRdb's table is partial and in-frame only. Of approximately 18,000 clones listed, around 91% are singletons. Sequenced material: CD8+ T cells from blood, taken approximately 3.5 years after liver transplant. These TCRs come from a human patient who received a liver transplant. Some T cells may originate from the graft donor. CDR3s include the opening cysteine and the closing phenylalanine or tryptophan. The order of the fields is CDR3 DNA, CDR3 protein, J gene, clone size, CDR3 length, V gene, D gene. A D gene is named only where the DNA matches it firmly. Where a row states a size, it is once, few, many or the class of an expanded clone; other rows omit it.

CDR3nt: TGTGCCAGCAGCGTGGGACAGGGGGTGCCTGAAGCTTTCTTT; CDR3aa: CASSVGQGVPEAFF; j_gene: TRBJ1-1; abundance: .; len: 14; v_gene: TRBV9; d_gene: TRBD1
CDR3nt: TGTGCCAGCAGCGTCCGAGCGGGAGTGGGGTACAATGAGCAGTTCTTC; CDR3aa: CASSVRAGVGYNEQFF; j_gene: TRBJ2-1; abundance: few; len: 16; v_gene: TRBV9; d_gene: TRBD2
CDR3nt: TGTGCCAGCAGGTCGGACAGGGGGCGGGGAGAGACCCAGTACTTC; CDR3aa: CASRSDRGRGETQYF; j_gene: TRBJ2-5; abundance: once; len: 15; v_gene: TRBV27; d_gene: TRBD1
CDR3nt: TGTGCCAGCTTACCCAACGTACCACAAAGTCGGGCCAACGTCCTGACTTTC; CDR3aa: CASLPNVPQSRANVLTF; j_gene: TRBJ2-6; abundance: .; len: 17; v_gene: TRBV5-4; d_gene: .
CDR3nt: TGTGCCAGCAGCGCGGCATCCGATCCTCGACAAAGTCGGGCCAACGTCCTGACTTTC; CDR3aa: CASSAASDPRQSRANVLTF; j_gene: TRBJ2-6; abundance: .; len: 19; v_gene: TRBV11-3; d_gene: .
CDR3nt: TGTGCCATCCTCCGGGGGAACACTGAAGCTTTCTTT; CDR3aa: CAILRGNTEAFF; j_gene: TRBJ1-1; abundance: .; len: 12; v_gene: TRBV7-9; d_gene: .
CDR3nt: TGTGCCAGTAGAGGGACGGTGAACACTGAAGCTTTCTTT; CDR3aa: CASRGTVNTEAFF; j_gene: TRBJ1-1; abundance: .; len: 13; v_gene: TRBV19; d_gene: .
CDR3nt: TGTGGCACCTGGTGCAGGATACGAAAGACCTATGGCTACACCTTC; CDR3aa: CGTWCRIRKTYGYTF; j_gene: TRBJ1-2; abundance: once; len: 15; v_gene: TRBV8-2; d_gene: .
CDR3nt: TGTGCCAGCAGCCGGACAGGGGGACTAGCGGGAGAATGGGGGACCCAGTACTTC; CDR3aa: CASSRTGGLAGEWGTQYF; j_gene: TRBJ2-5; abundance: .; len: 18; v_gene: TRBV7-9; d_gene: TRBD2
CDR3nt: TGTGCCAGCAGTGCGATAGCGGGAGGGACTGTCGAGCAGTACTTC; CDR3aa: CASSAIAGGTVEQYF; j_gene: TRBJ2-7; abundance: .; len: 15; v_gene: TRBV27; d_gene: TRBD2
CDR3nt: TGTGCCAGCAGCCCGGGGGGCTGGACACCGCTCAACACTGAAGCTTTCTTT; CDR3aa: CASSPGGWTPLNTEAFF; j_gene: TRBJ1-1; abundance: .; len: 17; v_gene: TRBV7-3; d_gene: .
CDR3nt: TGTGCCAGCAGCTTTGACAGGGCACACGAGCAGTACTTC; CDR3aa: CASSFDRAHEQYF; j_gene: TRBJ2-7; abundance: once; len: 13; v_gene: TRBV7-6; d_gene: TRBD1
CDR3nt: TGTGCCAGCAGTAGGGACTACTTCAATGAGCAGTTCTTC; CDR3aa: CASSRDYFNEQFF; j_gene: TRBJ2-1; abundance: .; len: 13; v_gene: TRBV28; d_gene: TRBD2
CDR3nt: TGTGCCTGGAGTGTACTCGGGAATGAAAAACTGTTTTTT; CDR3aa: CAWSVLGNEKLFF; j_gene: TRBJ1-4; abundance: .; len: 13; v_gene: TRBV30; d_gene: .
CDR3nt: TGTGCCAGCGATGTGGGGGAGAGCTCCTACGAGCAGTACTTC; CDR3aa: CASDVGESSYEQYF; j_gene: TRBJ2-7; abundance: .; len: 14; v_gene: TRBV7-8; d_gene: .
CDR3nt: TGTGCCAGCAGCTTAGGGCCGACATTATACCAGAACACTGAAGCTTTCTTT; CDR3aa: CASSLGPTLYQNTEAFF; j_gene: TRBJ1-1; abundance: .; len: 17; v_gene: TRBV7-2; d_gene: .
CDR3nt: TGCAGCGCACAGGACGGAGTCGATGGCTACACCTTC; CDR3aa: CSAQDGVDGYTF; j_gene: TRBJ1-2; abundance: .; len: 12; v_gene: TRBV29-1; d_gene: .
CDR3nt: TGTGCCAGCAGCTTGAGGGGACCTGAAGCTTTCTTT; CDR3aa: CASSLRGPEAFF; j_gene: TRBJ1-1; abundance: .; len: 12; v_gene: TRBV5-8; d_gene: .
CDR3nt: TGCGCCAGCAGCCAAGTATACGGGAGGGTCGACGAGCAGTACTTC; CDR3aa: CASSQVYGRVDEQYF; j_gene: TRBJ2-7; abundance: .; len: 15; v_gene: TRBV4-3; d_gene: TRBD2
CDR3nt: TGCAGCGCCGTGGGTCGGGGATCCAACACTGAAGCTTTCTTT; CDR3aa: CSAVGRGSNTEAFF; j_gene: TRBJ1-1; abundance: .; len: 14; v_gene: TRBV29-1; d_gene: .
CDR3nt: TGTGCCACCAGCAGAGATGGGGAGGCAGGTACAAACTATGGCTACACCTTC; CDR3aa: CATSRDGEAGTNYGYTF; j_gene: TRBJ1-2; abundance: .; len: 17; v_gene: TRBV15; d_gene: .
CDR3nt: TGTGCCAGCAGTCAGACAGGGGACTCGTACGAGCAGTACTTC; CDR3aa: CASSQTGDSYEQYF; j_gene: TRBJ2-7; abundance: once; len: 14; v_gene: TRBV28; d_gene: TRBD1
CDR3nt: TGCAGCGTTGAAGGGTGGACTAGCGGGAGGGCCGCCGGGGAGCTGTTTTTT; CDR3aa: CSVEGWTSGRAAGELFF; j_gene: TRBJ2-2; abundance: .; len: 17; v_gene: TRBV29-1; d_gene: TRBD2
CDR3nt: TGTGCCAGCAGCCAGGGAGCTGGTGGAAACACCATATATTTT; CDR3aa: CASSQGAGGNTIYF; j_gene: TRBJ1-3; abundance: .; len: 14; v_gene: TRBV7-8; d_gene: .
CDR3nt: TGTGCCAGCAGTGAGAAGTCAACTAATGAAAAACTGTTTTTT; CDR3aa: CASSEKSTNEKLFF; j_gene: TRBJ1-4; abundance: .; len: 14; v_gene: TRBV2; d_gene: .
CDR3nt: TGTGCCAGCAGCCCGGGACAGGGTGCCTATGGCTACACCTTC; CDR3aa: CASSPGQGAYGYTF; j_gene: TRBJ1-2; abundance: .; len: 14; v_gene: TRBV5-6; d_gene: TRBD1